The clone carrying this T cell receptor beta chain was picked up a small number of times. The antigen is unknown. One entry per CDR3 protein results from TCRdb running MiXCR on the RT-PCR reads. The sample has 750,000 to 850,000 distinct CDR3 sequences; around 20% are singletons. This sample was taken from a study of response to subunit inactivated influenza vaccine. Regarding the study as a whole: That few new T cells are recruited by each seasonal influenza vaccination was the authors' suggestion.

V lost 1 base, J lost 1 base, and 4 bases stayed unmatched. The CDR3 sequence is 16 residues long. CDR1 and CDR2 from the germline V gene are PRHDT and FYEKMQ (reference sequence). Here the sequenced sample was PBMCs from blood, taken around 5 days after vaccination. The sequence derives from a man in his fifties or sixties who received an inactivated influenza vaccine. V and J are TRBV13 and TRBJ2-1, with 7 bases that match TRBD2. For the CDR3, the DNA is TGTGCCAGCAGCTTAGAGATGGGGGGGTCCTACAATGAGCAGTTCTTC. Translated, it gives CASSLEMGGSYNEQFF.